This passage covers 2 T cell receptor beta chains from one sample sequenced in a study of T cells after yellow fever vaccination. A single record per CDR3 protein comes from TCRdb applying MiXCR to the 5' RACE reads. The data contain roughly 500,000 distinct CDR3 sequences, roughly 19% of them singletons. The specimen was PBMCs, collected 15 days after the yellow fever booster vaccination. These receptors came from a man aged 25-40 years who received the YFV17D yellow fever vaccine.

The chain employs TRBV3-1 and TRBJ2-1; 7 positions match TRBD1. From germline, CDR1 is LGHDT and CDR2 YNNKEL (reference sequence). V dropped 3 bases and J dropped 3; count of bases not matched to a gene: 5. CDR3 length: 15 residues. The CDR3 DNA reads as TGTGCCAGCAGCCACCCGGGACAGAGCTACAATGAGCAGTTCTTC. As protein: CASSHPGQSYNEQFF.

This clonotype has more than one count but fewer than ten. The V call is TRBV6-2 or TRBV6-3, the J call TRBJ2-2; no firm D call. The germline V gene has CDR1 MNHEY and CDR2 SVGEGT. There are 15 residues in the CDR3. Trimming took off 0 bases at V and 7 bases at J, with 12 bases between the two ends. This CDR3 reads CASSYSSVENGELFF. The CDR3 DNA sequence: TGTGCCAGCAGTTACTCTTCGGTGGAGAACGGGGAGCTGTTTTTT.